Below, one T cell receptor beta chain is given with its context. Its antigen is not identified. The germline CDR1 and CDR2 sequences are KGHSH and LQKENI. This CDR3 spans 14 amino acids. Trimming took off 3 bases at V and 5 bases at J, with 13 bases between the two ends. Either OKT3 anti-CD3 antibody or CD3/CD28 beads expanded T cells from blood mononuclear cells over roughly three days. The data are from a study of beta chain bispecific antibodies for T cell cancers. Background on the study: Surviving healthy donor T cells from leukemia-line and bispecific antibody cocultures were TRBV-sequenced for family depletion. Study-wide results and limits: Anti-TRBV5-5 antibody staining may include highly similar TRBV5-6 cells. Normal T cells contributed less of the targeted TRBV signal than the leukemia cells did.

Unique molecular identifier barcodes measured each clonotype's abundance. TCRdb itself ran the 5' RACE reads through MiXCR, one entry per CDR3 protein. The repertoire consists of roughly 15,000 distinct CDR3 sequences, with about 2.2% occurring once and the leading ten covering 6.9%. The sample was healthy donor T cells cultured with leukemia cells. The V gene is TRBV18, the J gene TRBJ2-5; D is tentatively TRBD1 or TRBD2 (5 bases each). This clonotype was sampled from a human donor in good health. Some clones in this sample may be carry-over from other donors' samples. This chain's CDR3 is CASSPGEVQETQYF. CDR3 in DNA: TGTGCCAGCTCACCGGGGGAAGTTCAGGAGACCCAGTACTTC.